This is a list of T cell receptor beta chains from one sample in a study of T-cell reconstitution after alpha-beta-depleted transplantation in children. TCRdb recomputed calls from the PCR reads with MiXCR, one row per CDR3 protein. The sample shows 130,000 to 150,000 distinct CDR3 sequences, more than 8% of them seen only once. The sample here was PBMCs, mostly from graft donor cells, taken 180 days after TCRalphabeta/CD19-depleted stem cell transplant. These TCRs come from a female patient under 10 years old who had a stem cell transplant for congenital amegakaryocytic thrombocytopenia, so the T cells may come from the graft donor. Both conserved end residues are part of each CDR3. Not all rows give a size; the values are once, few, many and, for expanded clones, a class.

cdr3_aa | clone_size | j_call | v_call
CASSFGTSGRHYNEQFF | - | TRBJ2-1 | TRBV12-3/TRBV12-4
CATSRSQVAGPYQETQYF | many | TRBJ2-5 | TRBV15
CASSFASGATDTQYF | many | TRBJ2-3 | TRBV28
CSASPDRYEQYF | - | TRBJ2-7 | TRBV20-1
CSVGQLQETQYF | many | TRBJ2-5 | TRBV29-1
CASSLVLEGNIQYF | - | TRBJ2-4 | TRBV7-9
CASSLGRGYDEQYF | many | TRBJ2-7 | TRBV5-6
CASSLAGQRVNTEAFF | many | TRBJ1-1 | TRBV28
CATSDPGDTDTQYF | - | TRBJ2-3 | TRBV24-1
CASSHGGYWAPGNEKLFF | many | TRBJ1-4 | TRBV4-1
CSARTGVEQFF | - | TRBJ2-1 | TRBV20-1
CASSTLPRGDQPQHF | many | TRBJ1-5 | TRBV7-8
CASSLLSGEQFF | many | TRBJ2-1 | TRBV7-8
CASSSSGAYEQYF | many | TRBJ2-7 | TRBV7-2
CASSLWGDSYEQYF | many | TRBJ2-7 | TRBV28
CASSLGQEGYEQYF | many | TRBJ2-7 | TRBV28
CATSRDGLAGDEQFF | many | TRBJ2-1 | TRBV15
CASSLSESRTGELFF | large | TRBJ2-2 | TRBV5-1
CASSFSGKSSYNSPLHF | few | TRBJ1-6 | TRBV12-3/TRBV12-4
CASMNWADTEAFF | many | TRBJ1-1 | TRBV7-6
CSASRQGGDTQYF | many | TRBJ2-3 | TRBV20-1
CASSAGNKETQYF | many | TRBJ2-5 | TRBV12-3/TRBV12-4
CASSSPTTDNEQFF | - | TRBJ2-1 | TRBV7-8
CASSPGPRLAKNIQYF | few | TRBJ2-4 | TRBV7-2
CSARDLTGSGNTIYF | many | TRBJ1-3 | TRBV20-1
CSATRLAGEIQYF | few | TRBJ2-7 | TRBV20-1
CAISETGRRGGYTF | few | TRBJ1-2 | TRBV10-3
CSVVTGYNEQFF | many | TRBJ2-1 | TRBV29-1
CATSRDTGPYDNQPQHF | - | TRBJ1-5 | TRBV15
CASRNILAGVEQYF | many | TRBJ2-7 | TRBV28
CSADDSNTGELFF | many | TRBJ2-2 | TRBV20-1
CASSLGGGSHRETQYF | many | TRBJ2-5 | TRBV28
CASSVDGGVYEQYF | many | TRBJ2-7 | TRBV9
CASSPPPLAGGDTGELFF | many | TRBJ2-2 | TRBV12-3/TRBV12-4
CSAGNRRGEGLTDTQYF | few | TRBJ2-3 | TRBV20-1
CSASKSGTGMRNEQFF | many | TRBJ2-1 | TRBV20-1
CSARPPLPHQGGYEQYF | many | TRBJ2-7 | TRBV20-1
CASSLSGWYNSPLHF | many | TRBJ1-6 | TRBV5-6
CASSLGNNEQFF | - | TRBJ2-1 | TRBV6-5
CASSPGDVYNEQFF | many | TRBJ2-1 | TRBV5-1
CASRTSRGLRGTSSYEQYF | many | TRBJ2-7 | TRBV5-7
CATSRDAGHGYTF | many | TRBJ1-2 | TRBV15